This TCR beta chain is from a study of T cell responses to AZD1222 COVID-19 vaccine. Germline V gene data show CDR1 as LNHNV and CDR2 as YYDKDF (reference sequence). This CDR3 region has 15 residues. V trimming: 1 base; J trimming: 6 bases; junction bases outside the gene matches: 6. On this clone itself: Its cognate antigen is unknown.

The method was immunoSEQ multiplex PCR; TCRdb's version includes in-frame clones alone and lacks a portion of them. The table records 150,000 to 200,000 clones, just under 90% of them present only once. Findings and limits, study-wide: Across the whole spike, CD4 TCRs peaked at regions 160-218 and 743-854. Rises in breadth and depth of Spike-specific TCRs came after two AZD1222 doses. Females outnumbered males among donors, who were mostly white British; clonal diversity was possibly underestimated.

V gene TRBV15 combines with J gene TRBJ2-1, with 7 bases lining up with TRBD1. This TCR was recovered from an adult in good health. The material was peripheral blood, obtained on day 0 of AZD1222 vaccination. CDR3 bases: TGTGCCACCAGCAGAGCGGGACAGCTTCGCAATGAGCAGTTCTTC. Translation gives CATSRAGQLRNEQFF.